This is a list of T cell receptor beta chains from one sample in a study of memory CD4+ T cells and cytomegalovirus serostatus. Data came from immunoSEQ multiplex PCR; TCRdb stores just in-frame clones and leaves some out. The repertoire holds roughly 50,000 clones, with approximately 81% as singletons. Sequencing was performed on memory CD4+ T cells from blood. Receptors originate from an adult in good health and CMV-seronegative. Some clones in this sample may be carry-over from other donors' samples. CDR3s include the opening cysteine and the closing phenylalanine or tryptophan. The order of the fields is D gene, V gene, J gene, clone size, CDR3 protein, CDR3 DNA. A D gene is named only where the DNA matches it firmly. Expanded clones are given a class, and other clones once, few, many or no size at all.

D: TRBD1; V: TRBV6-1; J: TRBJ1-2; size: .; CDR3: CASSEARQAGGGYTF; DNA: TGTGCCAGCAGTGAAGCGCGACAGGCAGGGGGCGGCTACACCTTC
D: .; V: TRBV19; J: TRBJ2-2; size: .; CDR3: CASSKGRSNTGELFF; DNA: TGTGCCAGTAGTAAGGGGAGATCGAACACCGGGGAGCTGTTTTTT
D: TRBD1; V: TRBV6-1; J: TRBJ2-7; size: .; CDR3: CASAGQGAGEQYF; DNA: TGTGCCAGCGCAGGACAGGGGGCGGGAGAGCAGTACTTC
D: TRBD2; V: TRBV28; J: TRBJ2-5; size: .; CDR3: CASSPRRLAGDETQYF; DNA: TGTGCCAGCAGTCCCCGTAGACTAGCGGGAGATGAGACCCAGTACTTC
D: TRBD2; V: TRBV30; J: TRBJ2-7; size: .; CDR3: CAWTRAGGSYEQYF; DNA: TGTGCCTGGACCCGAGCGGGAGGGAGCTACGAGCAGTACTTC
D: .; V: TRBV27; J: TRBJ1-4; size: .; CDR3: CASSLLQGRKEKLFF; DNA: TGTGCCAGCAGTCTCTTACAGGGAAGGAAAGAAAAACTGTTTTTT
D: .; V: TRBV28; J: TRBJ2-1; size: .; CDR3: CASSRRDRDGINEQFF; DNA: TGTGCCAGCAGCCGCCGCGACCGGGACGGGATTAATGAGCAGTTCTTC
D: .; V: TRBV18; J: TRBJ1-1; size: few; CDR3: CASSPPPIGEYAFF; DNA: TGTGCCAGCTCACCACCCCCGATCGGGGAGTATGCTTTCTTT
D: TRBD1; V: TRBV5-1; J: TRBJ1-1; size: .; CDR3: CASSVTGTGGVEAFF; DNA: TGCGCCAGCAGCGTGACCGGGACAGGGGGAGTTGAAGCTTTCTTT
D: .; V: TRBV28; J: TRBJ1-2; size: once; CDR3: CASIYRGIRYGYTF; DNA: TGTGCCAGCATCTACCGGGGGATCCGCTATGGCTACACCTTC
D: .; V: TRBV30; J: TRBJ2-1; size: .; CDR3: CAWNLGVRGEQFF; DNA: TGTGCCTGGAATCTAGGGGTCCGGGGGGAGCAGTTCTTC
D: .; V: TRBV30; J: TRBJ1-1; size: .; CDR3: CAWGKGGTEAFF; DNA: TGTGCCTGGGGCAAGGGGGGGACTGAAGCTTTCTTT
D: TRBD1; V: TRBV28; J: TRBJ1-5; size: .; CDR3: CASTPLGTGNSQPQHF; DNA: TGTGCCAGCACCCCCCTGGGGACAGGGAACTCTCAGCCCCAGCATTTT
D: .; V: TRBV7-8; J: TRBJ1-3; size: few; CDR3: CASGGGGNTIYF; DNA: TGTGCCAGCGGCGGGGGCGGAAACACCATATATTTT
D: .; V: TRBV30; J: TRBJ1-2; size: .; CDR3: CAWSVYTLKSYTF; DNA: TGTGCCTGGAGTGTATATACCTTGAAAAGCTACACCTTC
D: .; V: TRBV4-2; J: TRBJ1-3; size: .; CDR3: CASSQESIQGGGNTIYF; DNA: TGTGCCAGCAGCCAAGAAAGCATCCAGGGAGGTGGAAACACCATATATTTT
D: TRBD2; V: TRBV18; J: TRBJ2-7; size: .; CDR3: CASSPGLAAHYEQYF; DNA: TGTGCCAGCTCACCGGGGCTAGCGGCTCACTACGAGCAGTACTTC
D: TRBD2; V: TRBV15; J: TRBJ2-1; size: .; CDR3: CATSSRLAGRYNEQFF; DNA: TGTGCCACCAGCAGCAGACTAGCGGGACGGTACAATGAGCAGTTCTTC
D: .; V: TRBV4-2; J: TRBJ2-2; size: .; CDR3: CASSQDSIGELFF; DNA: TGTGCCAGCAGCCAAGACAGTATCGGGGAGCTGTTTTTT
D: .; V: TRBV6-5; J: TRBJ1-1; size: few; CDR3: CASSYQYRYTEAFF; DNA: TGTGCCAGCAGTTACCAGTACAGGTACACTGAAGCTTTCTTT